This paragraph reports one T cell receptor (beta chain). This record comes from a study of T cell responses to AZD1222 COVID-19 vaccine. TCRdb's table, derived via immunoSEQ multiplex PCR, lists solely in-frame clones and lacks some. This table holds over 85,000 clones, approximately 90% found once. V dropped 3 bases and J dropped 4 bases, with 8 bases sitting between them. The CDR3 has 13 amino acids. Germline CDR1 SGDLS, CDR2 YYNGEE. The TCR was taken from an adult in good health. V gene TRBV9 combines with J gene TRBJ1-3; D is unclear. The sample here was peripheral blood, taken on day 0 of AZD1222 vaccination. The CDR3 protein is CASSADKGNTIYF. The DNA of the CDR3 is TGTGCCAGCAGCGCCGACAAGGGAAACACCATATATTTT.